Presented here are 2 T cell receptor beta chains from one specimen sequenced in a study of blood T cell repertoires in COVID-19. Profiled with immunoSEQ multiplex PCR; TCRdb holds only in-frame clones, not every one. The table shows 200,000 to 250,000 clones, with roughly 85% occurring only once. Sequenced sample: peripheral blood. The receptors here all came from a man aged 35-49 years with acute or convalescent COVID-19.

This clone has only one observation. The CDR3 here is CASSQGHSNQPQHF. The DNA of the CDR3 is TGCGCCAGCAGTCAGGGACATAGCAATCAGCCCCAGCATTTT. V is TRBV4-3 and J is TRBJ1-5, with D possibly being TRBD1 (6 bases). This CDR3 has 14 amino acids. Germline CDR1 is LGHNA and CDR2 is YSLEER. Trimming stripped 6 bases from V and 0 bases from J, with 9 bases between.

The chain combines TRBV24-1 with TRBJ2-2, with 8 bases identical to TRBD1. V shed 4 bases, J shed 7 bases, and the junction held 7 bases outside the gene matches. CDR3 size: 15 residues. Germline loops: CDR1 KGHDR, CDR2 SFDVKD. DNA of the CDR3: TGTGCCACCAGTGACCTCAGGGGGCGCGGCGGGGAGCTGTTTTTT. Translating it yields CATSDLRGRGGELFF.